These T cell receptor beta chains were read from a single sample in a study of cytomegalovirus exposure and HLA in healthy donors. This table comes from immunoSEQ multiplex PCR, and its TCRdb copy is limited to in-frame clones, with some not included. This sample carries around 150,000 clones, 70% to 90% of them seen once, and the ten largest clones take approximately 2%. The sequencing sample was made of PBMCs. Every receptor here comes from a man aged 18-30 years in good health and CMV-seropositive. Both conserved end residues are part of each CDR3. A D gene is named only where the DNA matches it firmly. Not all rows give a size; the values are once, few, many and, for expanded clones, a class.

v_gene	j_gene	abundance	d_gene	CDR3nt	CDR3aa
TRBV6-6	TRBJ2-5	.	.	TGTGCCAGCAGCCGCACCACATCAGGTCAAGAGACCCAGTACTTC	CASSRTTSGQETQYF
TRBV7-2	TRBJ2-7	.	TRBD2	TGTGCCAGCAGCTTAGTTGGGCTAGCGGGGGGTTCCTACGAGCAGTACTTC	CASSLVGLAGGSYEQYF
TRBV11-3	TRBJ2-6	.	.	TGTGCCAGCAGCTTAGACCTCTCTGGGGCCAACGTCCTGACTTTC	CASSLDLSGANVLTF
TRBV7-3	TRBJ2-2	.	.	TGTGCCAGCAGCTTGGGCGGGGGCGCGAACACCGGGGAGCTGTTTTTT	CASSLGGGANTGELFF
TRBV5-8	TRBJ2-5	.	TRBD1	TGTGCCAGCAGCATAGGACAGGCACAAGAGACCCAGTACTTC	CASSIGQAQETQYF
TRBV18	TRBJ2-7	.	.	TGTGCCAGCTCACTCTCGACAGCCAACTCATTAACCTACGAGCAGTACTTC	CASSLSTANSLTYEQYF
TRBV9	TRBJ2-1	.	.	TGTGCCAGCAGCGTAGGAGCCCTCCAGGGTGTAAATGAGCAGTTCTTC	CASSVGALQGVNEQFF
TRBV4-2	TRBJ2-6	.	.	TGTGCCAGCAGCCAAGGGGTTACTGGGGCCAACGGCCTGACTTTC	CASSQGVTGANGLTF
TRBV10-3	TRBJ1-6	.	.	TGTGCCATCAGTGGGGCTTTGGATAATTCACCCCTCCACTTT	CAISGALDNSPLHF
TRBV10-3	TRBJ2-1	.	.	TGTGCCATCGGCCGGGGGTCCTTCAATGAGCAGTTCTTC	CAIGRGSFNEQFF
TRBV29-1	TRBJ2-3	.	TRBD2	TGCAGCGTTGACAGTACTAGCGGGGGGGCCCGGGCATCAGATACGCAGTATTTT	CSVDSTSGGARASDTQYF
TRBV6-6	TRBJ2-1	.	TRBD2	TGTGCCAGCGGATACGGGGGGGCGGTCTCCAATGAGCAGTTCTTC	CASGYGGAVSNEQFF
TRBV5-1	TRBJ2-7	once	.	TGCGCCAGCAGCTTGGAATTCGGGGGCTACGAGCAGTACTTC	CASSLEFGGYEQYF
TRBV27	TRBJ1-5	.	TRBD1	TGTGCCAGCAGTTTGCGCTTGACAGGGAATAGCAATCAGCCCCAGCATTTT	CASSLRLTGNSNQPQHF
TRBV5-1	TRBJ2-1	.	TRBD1	TGCGCCAGCAGCTTGTGGGGGGACGACAGGGGAGGTATTGAGCAGTTCTTC	CASSLWGDDRGGIEQFF
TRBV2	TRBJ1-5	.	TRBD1	TGTGCCAGCAGCCCGACAGGGGTGTGGGATCAGCCCCAGCATTTT	CASSPTGVWDQPQHF
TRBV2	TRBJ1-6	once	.	TGTGCCAGCAGCGGATCCAGGGATTCGGCTTCACCCCTCCACTTT	CASSGSRDSASPLHF
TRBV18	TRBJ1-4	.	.	TGTGCCAGCTCACCACTGGGAGGGTCAACTAATGAAAAACTGTTTTTT	CASSPLGGSTNEKLFF